These 6 T cell receptor beta chains share one sample of origin, sequenced in a study of T cell responses to AZD1222 COVID-19 vaccine. Produced via immunoSEQ multiplex PCR; TCRdb's table is partial and in-frame only. The data hold about 140,000 clones, with 70% to 90% observed a single time. The sample in question was peripheral blood, obtained on day 0 of AZD1222 vaccination. The source is an adult in good health.

V usage is TRBV11-2 and J usage is TRBJ2-7, with a possible D match to TRBD1 (6 bases). The CDR3 contains 14 residues. Germline assignment: CDR1 SGHAT and CDR2 FQNNGV. V lost 2 bases, J lost 2 bases, and 10 bases lay in between. The CDR3 DNA reads TGTGCCAGCAGCTTACAGACAGGACCCTACGAGCAGTACTTC. It encodes CASSLQTGPYEQYF.

The chain employs TRBV6-5 and TRBJ1-3; D may be TRBD1 (5 bases). Germline lookup yields CDR1 MNHEY and CDR2 SVGAGI. This CDR3 has 14 amino acids. With 6 bases removed from V and 3 bases from J, the gap between germline ends came to 12 bases. CDR3 sequence reads: CASSFRAGGNTIYF. CDR3 DNA sequence: TGTGCCAGCAGCTTCAGGGCGGGTGGAAACACCATATATTTT.

As DNA, the CDR3 is TGTGCCTGGAGTGTAAGAACAGGGGGTGGCTACACCTTC. This codes for CAWSVRTGGGYTF. This chain links TRBV30 with TRBJ1-2; 8 nucleotides match TRBD1. The CDR3 sequence is 13 residues long. J was trimmed by 7 bases and V by 0 bases; bases with no gene match: 4. Germline lookup yields CDR1 GTSNPN and CDR2 SVGIG (reference sequence).

This sequence joins TRBV20-1 and TRBJ2-7; tentative D call: TRBD2 (7 bases). The CDR3 has 11 amino acids. CDR1 and CDR2 (germline): DFQATT, SNEGSKA (reference sequence). Trimming stripped 6 bases from V and 9 bases from J, with 15 bases between. This CDR3 reads CSAQGGGGQYF. CDR3 bases: TGCAGTGCCCAAGGGGGGGGAGGGCAGTACTTC.

This chain connects TRBV3-1 (or the pseudogene TRBV3-2) to TRBJ2-7; weak D call: TRBD2 (5 bases). The V gene's germline CDR1 is LGHDT and CDR2 YNNKEL (reference sequence). V lost 1 base and J 2 bases, leaving 15 bases between the germline ends. The CDR3 consists of 16 residues. This CDR3 is CASSQVTQDFPYEQYF. CDR3 nucleotide sequence: TGTGCCAGCAGCCAAGTAACTCAGGACTTCCCCTACGAGCAGTACTTC.

The rearrangement uses TRBV2 and TRBJ2-2; 8 nucleotides line up with TRBD1. This CDR3 comprises 15 residues. With 5 bases clipped from V and 4 bases from J, the junction kept 6 bases outside the gene matches. Per germline, CDR1 SNHLY and CDR2 FYNNEI. This chain's CDR3 is CASSRQGLGTGELFF. The CDR3 nucleotides are TGTGCCAGCAGTCGACAGGGGTTGGGCACCGGGGAGCTGTTTTTT.